One sample yielded the 29 T cell receptor beta chains listed below, sequenced in a study of blood T cell repertoires in COVID-19. Method: immunoSEQ multiplex PCR; TCRdb's copy keeps in-frame clones and lacks some. The repertoire holds roughly 250,000 clones, with around 90% as singletons. Sequenced input: PBMCs or T cells enriched from blood (not recorded which). These receptors came from a woman in her 30s with acute COVID-19.

Notes on this clone: Germline and junction disagree at one end, which may indicate a read error. The V call is TRBV5-4, the J call TRBJ2-6, with a weak D call TRBD2 (5 bases). In germline, CDR1 is SGHNT, CDR2 YYREEE (reference sequence). This CDR3 has 15 amino acids. CDR3 nucleotide sequence: TGTGCCAGCAGATTGGGAGACTCTGGGGCCAACGTCCTGACTTTC. Its protein is CASRLGDSGANVLTF.

The chain uses TRBV7-9 and TRBJ2-3; 12 bases match TRBD2. This CDR3 comprises 18 residues. V lost 5 bases, J lost 6 bases, and 15 bases stayed unmatched. Germline loops: CDR1 SEHNR, CDR2 FQNEAQ (reference sequence). The DNA of the CDR3 is TGTGCCAGCAGCCCCCCCTGGGCTAGCGGGAGGGCCTTTGATACGCAGTATTTT. Translated: CASSPPWASGRAFDTQYF.

The chain links TRBV2 to TRBJ1-6, with D perhaps matching TRBD1 (6 bases). Trimming stripped 7 bases from V and 11 bases from J, with 15 bases between. The germline CDR1 and CDR2 sequences are SNHLY and FYNNEI. The CDR3 has 13 residues. In DNA, the CDR3 is TGTGCCAGCACCCCTGCGGGGGGCACACCCCTCCACTTT. Amino acid sequence: CASTPAGGTPLHF.

The chain links TRBV7-2 to TRBJ2-3, with 11 bases fitting TRBD2. Germline assignment: CDR1 SGHTA and CDR2 FQGNSA. There are 16 residues in the CDR3. Germline trimming cut 5 bases from V and 0 bases from J; bases unmatched to any gene: 4. The CDR3 sequence is CASSPGTSGSTDTQYF. As DNA, the CDR3 is TGTGCCAGCAGCCCAGGGACTAGCGGTAGCACAGATACGCAGTATTTT.

The V call is TRBV10-3, the J call TRBJ1-2, with 8 bases lining up with TRBD1. With V trimmed by 0 bases and J by 3 bases, 3 bases remained unmatched. This CDR3 comprises 15 residues. Germline V gives CDR1 ENHRY, CDR2 SYGVKD. The CDR3 spells CAISESSGGYYGYTF. Written as DNA, the CDR3 is TGTGCCATCAGTGAGTCTTCAGGGGGCTACTATGGCTACACCTTC.

The V gene is TRBV19, the J gene TRBJ2-7, with 8 bases that match TRBD2. Germline V CDR1 and CDR2: LNHDA, SQIVND (reference sequence). The V and J ends lost 7 bases and 0 bases, in that order; junction bases with no gene match: 8. CDR3 length: 15 amino acids. The CDR3 coding sequence is TGTGCCAGTACCCCGGGGGGGGCAGGCTCCTACGAGCAGTACTTC. Translation: CASTPGGAGSYEQYF.

The rearrangement joins TRBV9 to TRBJ2-1; 7 positions match TRBD1. The CDR3 is 16 residues long. Looked up from germline, CDR1 is SGDLS and CDR2 is YYNGEE. J gave up 5 bases and V 0 bases, and 8 bases lay outside the gene matches. CDR3 DNA sequence: TGTGCCAGCAGCGTAGCCCCGGACAGGACGAACAATGAGCAGTTCTTC. It yields the protein CASSVAPDRTNNEQFF.

The rearrangement joins TRBV25-1 to TRBJ2-1; possibly TRBD2 for D (6 bases). The CDR3 length is 13 residues. V dropped 8 bases and J dropped 3 bases, with 11 bases sitting between them. The V gene's germline CDR1 is MGHDK and CDR2 SYGVNS. Written as DNA, the CDR3 is TGTGCCAGCCACGGGACTTTCTACAATGAGCAGTTCTTC. Protein product: CASHGTFYNEQFF. Based on the CDR3 plus reference TRBV25-1 and TRBJ2-1, the full variable domain is EADIYQTPRYLVIGTGKKITLECSQTMGHDKMYWYQQDPGMELHLIHYSYGVNSTEKGDLSSESTVSRIRTEHFPLTLESARPSHTSQYLCASHGTFYNEQFFGPGTRLTVL.

The J gene is TRBJ2-1, the V gene TRBV5-1, with a tentative D call TRBD2 (6 bases). V was cut by 4 bases and J by 5 bases, with 10 bases left in between. In germline, CDR1 is SGHRS, CDR2 YFSETQ. This CDR3 contains 13 residues. Here the CDR3 DNA reads TGCGCCAGCAGCACGACTAGTCACAATGAGCAGTTCTTC. Amino acids: CASSTTSHNEQFF.

The chain employs TRBV7-2 and TRBJ2-3, with 12 bases identical to TRBD2. Trimming at V came to 1 base and at J to 6 bases, leaving 11 bases not matched to a gene. Germline-derived CDR1 and CDR2 are SGHTA and FQGNSA. There are 18 residues in the CDR3. CDR3 bases: TGTGCCAGCAGCTTAGAATCCCTAGCGGGAGGGCCGTGGGATACGCAGTATTTT. The encoded protein is CASSLESLAGGPWDTQYF.

This chain uses TRBV19 with TRBJ1-1; D ambiguous. This CDR3 is built from 11 residues. V lost 6 bases, J lost 5 bases, and 7 bases lay in between. CDR1 is LNHDA, CDR2 SQIVND, per germline (reference sequence). In DNA form, the CDR3 reads TGTGCCAGTAGGGCAAGAACTGAAGCTTTCTTT. Its protein is CASRARTEAFF.

The gene calls are TRBV7-2 and TRBJ2-7, with D possibly being TRBD2 (5 bases). This CDR3 contains 13 residues. Germline CDR1 is SGHTA and CDR2 is FQGNSA. V lost 5 bases to trimming and J lost 6 bases, with 14 bases between them. CDR3 nucleotide sequence: TGTGCCAGCAGCGACCGATCGGGGAGCGAGCAGTACTTC. As protein: CASSDRSGSEQYF.

This chain joins TRBV10-3 and TRBJ1-6; D might be TRBD1 (6 bases). CDR1 ENHRY and CDR2 SYGVKD come from the germline V gene. The CDR3 runs 17 residues. V was trimmed by 3 bases and J by 0 bases, leaving 12 bases between them. This CDR3 reads CAISDWDISSYNSPLHF. In DNA, the CDR3 is TGTGCCATCAGTGACTGGGACATAAGCTCCTATAATTCACCCCTCCACTTT.

The chain couples TRBV7-9 to TRBJ2-1, with 9 bases matching TRBD2. The J segment lost 10 bases and the V segment lost 5 bases, leaving 3 bases of the junction unmatched. The CDR3 covers 12 residues. Germline V gene lookup returns CDR1 SEHNR and CDR2 FQNEAQ (reference sequence). CDR3 region: CASSRLAAEQFF. The CDR3 nucleotides are TGTGCCAGCAGCAGACTAGCGGCGGAGCAGTTCTTC.

This clone was found once. This chain joins TRBV28 and TRBJ2-3; tentative D call: TRBD1 (6 bases). CDR1 is MDHEN, CDR2 SYDVKM, per germline. CDR3 length: 16 residues. Trimming cost V 6 bases and J 1 base, with 17 bases left between them. CDR3 region: CASSPQGAQGTDTQYF. In DNA, the CDR3 is TGTGCCAGCAGCCCACAGGGTGCGCAAGGCACAGATACGCAGTATTTT.

In the case of this clone: Other DNA sequences in this specimen translate into the identical CDR3. The genes are TRBV27 and TRBJ2-3, with TRBD2 identical over 12 bases. V lost 4 bases to trimming and J lost 4 bases; unmatched junction nucleotides: 3. The CDR3 totals 15 residues. Germline V gene data show CDR1 as MNHEY and CDR2 as SMNVEV (reference sequence). DNA of the CDR3: TGTGCCAGCAGTTCACTAGCGGGGGGTCCAGATACGCAGTATTTT. Its protein is CASSSLAGGPDTQYF.

The chain has TRBV5-4 and TRBJ2-7; tentative D call: TRBD2 (5 bases). There are 12 residues in the CDR3. V lost 1 base to trimming and J lost 9 bases, with 11 bases between them. Germline values: CDR1 SGHNT, CDR2 YYREEE (reference sequence). The CDR3 DNA reads TGTGCCAGCAGCTTGAACGGGGATACGCAGTACTTC. Protein: CASSLNGDTQYF.

V gene TRBV11-3 combines with J gene TRBJ2-7; weak D call: TRBD2 (6 bases). CDR3 length: 16 amino acids. Trimming left V 0 bases short and J 6 bases short, with 18 bases between. Germline values: CDR1 SGHNT, CDR2 YENEEA. CDR3 in amino acids: CASSLDCQGGQCEQYF. CDR3 coding DNA: TGTGCCAGCAGCTTAGATTGCCAGGGAGGTCAGTGCGAGCAGTACTTC.

The chain recombines TRBV2 with TRBJ1-3, with D unclear. Germline V gene data show CDR1 as SNHLY and CDR2 as FYNNEI. The ends were cut back, 5 bases at V and 4 bases at J, with 9 bases in the middle. This CDR3 contains 13 residues. The CDR3: CASSYSSGNTIYF. As DNA, the CDR3 is TGTGCCAGCAGTTACAGTTCAGGAAACACCATATATTTT.

The chain employs TRBV19 and TRBJ2-7; TRBD2 agrees at 7 bases. Trimming took 9 bases from V and 0 from J; bases not matched to a gene: 8. The germline V gene has CDR1 LNHDA and CDR2 SQIVND (reference sequence). This CDR3 contains 14 residues. CDR3: CARRFWDYSYEQYF. As DNA, the CDR3 is TGTGCCAGGCGTTTTTGGGACTACTCCTACGAGCAGTACTTC.

The chain is built from TRBV9 and TRBJ2-5, with a possible D match to TRBD1 (7 bases). In germline, CDR1 is SGDLS, CDR2 YYNGEE. Trimming stripped 3 bases from V and 5 bases from J, with 23 bases between. The CDR3 is made up of 17 amino acids. The CDR3 loop is CASSAPPQGTYGETQYF. For the CDR3, the DNA is TGTGCCAGCAGCGCCCCCCCACAGGGGACTTACGGGGAGACCCAGTACTTC.

V is TRBV30 and J is TRBJ2-5, with 7 positions matching TRBD1. Germline V lookup: CDR1 GTSNPN, CDR2 SVGIG (reference sequence). This CDR3 is 11 amino acids long. V shed 6 bases, J shed 4 bases, and the junction held 2 bases outside the gene matches. The CDR3 is CACGTAETQYF. In DNA form, the CDR3 reads TGTGCCTGTGGGACAGCAGAGACCCAGTACTTC.

This chain joins TRBV5-1 and TRBJ2-7; TRBD1 aligns across 9 bases. This CDR3 spans 16 amino acids. V shed 3 bases and J 5 bases; nucleotides not matched to a gene: 12. Germline CDR1 and CDR2: SGHRS and YFSETQ. The CDR3 DNA is TGCGCCAGCAGCTCCGGGACAGGGCATCCTAGCGACGAGCAGTACTTC. Translated: CASSSGTGHPSDEQYF.

The chain uses TRBV19 and TRBJ2-6; D unclear. The CDR3 runs 13 residues. Germline CDR1 is LNHDA and CDR2 is SQIVND (reference sequence). V lost 7 bases and J lost 2, with 6 bases in between. The CDR3 nucleotides are TGTGCCAGTACTCTTCCTGGGGCCAACGTCCTGACTTTC. This gives the protein CASTLPGANVLTF.

This chain joins TRBV11-2 and TRBJ2-5, with 7 bases identical to TRBD1. This CDR3 has 16 residues. V was clipped by 1 base and J by 5 bases; unmatched bases: 10. Germline V lookup: CDR1 SGHAT, CDR2 FQNNGV. As DNA, the CDR3 is TGTGCCAGCAGCTTAGGACGACAGGGAGTCCGGGAGACCCAGTACTTC. Amino acid sequence: CASSLGRQGVRETQYF.

The chain combines TRBV5-4 with TRBJ1-1; tentatively, D is TRBD1 (6 bases). V lost 4 bases to trimming and J lost 1 base, with 11 bases between them. Germline CDR1 SGHNT, CDR2 YYREEE (reference sequence). There are 14 residues in the CDR3. The CDR3 sequence: CASSKETGNTEAFF. CDR3 DNA sequence: TGTGCCAGCAGCAAAGAGACAGGGAACACTGAAGCTTTCTTT. The full variable domain, its missing parts supplied by reference TRBV5-4 and TRBJ1-1, is ETGVTQSPTHLIKTRGQQVTLRCSSQSGHNTVSWYQQALGQGPQFIFQYYREEENGRGNFPPRFSGLQFPNYSSELNVNALELDDSALYLCASSKETGNTEAFFGQGTRLTVV.

The rearrangement joins TRBV7-2 to TRBJ1-2, with D unclear. CDR1 is SGHTA, CDR2 FQGNSA, per germline. Trimming stripped 5 bases from V and 8 bases from J, with 18 bases between. This CDR3 has 14 residues. The CDR3 is CASSLRQALLGYTF. CDR3 coding DNA: TGTGCCAGCAGCCTCAGGCAGGCCCTATTGGGCTACACCTTC.

This chain uses TRBV18 with TRBJ2-3; TRBD2 agrees at 7 bases. In germline, CDR1 is KGHSH, CDR2 LQKENI. V was clipped by 6 bases and J by 1 base; unmatched bases: 13. The CDR3 length is 17 residues. In DNA, the CDR3 is TGTGCCAGCTCGTCCACGGGGGGAAGTGTTGGCACAGATACGCAGTATTTT. This translates into CASSSTGGSVGTDTQYF.

The chain combines TRBV6-5 with TRBJ1-1; unclear D gene. The CDR3 length is 13 residues. Trimming left V 6 bases short and J 5 bases short, with 13 bases between. The germline V gene encodes CDR1 MNHEY and CDR2 SVGAGI. The CDR3 DNA follows: TGTGCCAGCAGGAGGGTAGTGGATACTGAAGCTTTCTTT. This translates into CASRRVVDTEAFF.